This T cell receptor beta chain derives from a study of blood T cell repertoires in COVID-19. Data came from immunoSEQ multiplex PCR; TCRdb stores just in-frame clones and leaves some out. The sample has approximately 440,000 clones; about nine tenths are singletons. The CDR3 consists of 12 residues. Germline V gives CDR1 LNHDA, CDR2 SQIVND (reference sequence). V dropped 1 base and J dropped 7 bases, with 4 bases sitting between them. The sequencing input was PBMCs or T cells enriched from blood (not recorded which). This chain joins TRBV19 and TRBJ2-2; no definite D call. The TCR originated in a woman aged 18-29 years who had recovered from COVID-19. The CDR3 sequence is CASSIGVGELFF. For the CDR3, the DNA is TGTGCCAGTAGTATAGGAGTCGGGGAGCTGTTTTTT.